Listed below are T cell receptor beta chains from one sample, sequenced in a study of CD8 T cells in ankylosing spondylitis. A single record per CDR3 protein comes from TCRdb applying MiXCR to the 5' RACE reads. This sample has around 160,000 distinct CDR3 sequences; around 10% occur once, and the top ten carry under 35%. Sequenced: blood, either unsorted or a sorted T cell fraction (not recorded which). These receptors all come from a male donor with ankylosing spondylitis or in good health (not recorded which). Each CDR3 is given with its conserved first and last residue.

V gene	J gene	CDR3 protein
TRBV12-3/TRBV12-4	TRBJ2-5	CASSFSLQETQYF
TRBV29-1	TRBJ2-7	CSGSDSSYEQYF
TRBV5-1	TRBJ2-1	CASSVGGHGAYNEQFF
TRBV9	TRBJ2-2	CASSVVSGNTGELFF
TRBV4-1	TRBJ2-1	CASSQPPGLAAIYNEQFF
TRBV4-3	TRBJ2-5	CASSRGPVAWGEYGANSGETQYF
TRBV5-6	TRBJ1-2	CASSLLGRGTNYGYTF
TRBV28	TRBJ1-2	CASSSNPLEGIYGYTF
TRBV5-6	TRBJ1-2	CASSYEQDVSSYGYTF
TRBV4-3	TRBJ1-1	CASSQETGYGTEAFF
TRBV15	TRBJ1-5	CATSRDLGGGQPQHF
TRBV9	TRBJ2-3	CASSAYDGRNTQYF
TRBV19	TRBJ1-2	CASSIPVLYGYTF
TRBV7-2	TRBJ2-1	CASSLRLMNEQFF